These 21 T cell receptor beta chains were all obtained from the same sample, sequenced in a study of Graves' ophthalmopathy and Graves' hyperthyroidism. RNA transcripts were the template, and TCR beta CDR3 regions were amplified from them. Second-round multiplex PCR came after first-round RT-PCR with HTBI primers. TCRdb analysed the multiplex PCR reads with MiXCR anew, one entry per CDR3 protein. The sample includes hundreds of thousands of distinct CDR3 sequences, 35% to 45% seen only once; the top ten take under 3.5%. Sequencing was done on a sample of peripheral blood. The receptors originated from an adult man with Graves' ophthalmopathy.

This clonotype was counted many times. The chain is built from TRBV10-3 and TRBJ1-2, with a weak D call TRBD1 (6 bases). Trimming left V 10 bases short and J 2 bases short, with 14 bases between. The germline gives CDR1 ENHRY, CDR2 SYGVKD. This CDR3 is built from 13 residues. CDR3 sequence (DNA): TGTGCCAGCCCAAGACAGGACAACTATGGCTACACCTTC. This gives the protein CASPRQDNYGYTF.

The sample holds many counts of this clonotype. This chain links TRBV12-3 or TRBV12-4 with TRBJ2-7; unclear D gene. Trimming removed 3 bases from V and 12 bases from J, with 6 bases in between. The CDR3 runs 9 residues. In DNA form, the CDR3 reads TGTGCCAGCAGTTTCCCCAGGTACTTC. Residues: CASSFPRYF.

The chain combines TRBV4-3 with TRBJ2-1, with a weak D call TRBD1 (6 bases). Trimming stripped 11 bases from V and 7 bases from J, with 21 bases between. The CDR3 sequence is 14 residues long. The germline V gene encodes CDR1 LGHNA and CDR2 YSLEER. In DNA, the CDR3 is TGCGCCTCTCGTGGCGTACAGGGCGGGAATGAGCAGTTCTTC. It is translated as CASRGVQGGNEQFF.

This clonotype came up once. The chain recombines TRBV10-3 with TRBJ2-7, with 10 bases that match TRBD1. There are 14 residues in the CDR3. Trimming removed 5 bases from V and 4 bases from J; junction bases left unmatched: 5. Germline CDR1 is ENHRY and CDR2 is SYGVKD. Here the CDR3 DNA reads TGTGCCATCAGTCCGGGACAGGGGCCATACGAGCAGTACTTC. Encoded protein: CAISPGQGPYEQYF.

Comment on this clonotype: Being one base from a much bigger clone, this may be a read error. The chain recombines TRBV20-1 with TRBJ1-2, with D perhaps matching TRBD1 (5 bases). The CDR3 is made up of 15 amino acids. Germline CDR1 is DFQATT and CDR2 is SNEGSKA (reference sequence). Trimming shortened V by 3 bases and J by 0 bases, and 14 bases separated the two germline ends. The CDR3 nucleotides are TGCAGTGCTAGTTTTGCTCGGGACCCTAACTATGGCTACACCTTC. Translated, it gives CSASFARDPNYGYTF.

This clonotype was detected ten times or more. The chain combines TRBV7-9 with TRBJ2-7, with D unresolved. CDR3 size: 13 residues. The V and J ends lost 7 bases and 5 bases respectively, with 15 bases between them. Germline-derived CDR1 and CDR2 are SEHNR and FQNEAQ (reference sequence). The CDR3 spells CASTHWDFDEQYF. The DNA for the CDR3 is TGTGCCAGCACCCATTGGGATTTCGACGAGCAGTACTTC.

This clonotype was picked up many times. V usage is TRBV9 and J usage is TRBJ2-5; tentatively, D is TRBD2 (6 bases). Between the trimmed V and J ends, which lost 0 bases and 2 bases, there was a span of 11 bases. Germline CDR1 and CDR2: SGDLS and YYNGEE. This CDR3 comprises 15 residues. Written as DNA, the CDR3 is TGTGCCAGCAGCGTAGCTGCGGGAAGACAAGAGACCCAGTACTTC. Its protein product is CASSVAAGRQETQYF.

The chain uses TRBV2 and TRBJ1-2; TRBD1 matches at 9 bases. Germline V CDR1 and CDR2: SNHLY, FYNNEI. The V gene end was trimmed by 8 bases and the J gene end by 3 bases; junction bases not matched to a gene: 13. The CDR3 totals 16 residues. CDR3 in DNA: TGTGCCAGCTCACCACCGGGACAGGGATCGGACTATGGCTACACCTTC. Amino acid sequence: CASSPPGQGSDYGYTF.

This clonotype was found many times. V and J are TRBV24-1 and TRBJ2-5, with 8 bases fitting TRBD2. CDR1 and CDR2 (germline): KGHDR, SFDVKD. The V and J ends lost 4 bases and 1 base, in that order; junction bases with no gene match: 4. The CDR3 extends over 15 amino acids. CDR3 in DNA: TGTGCCACCAGTGACAGCGGGAGCCCCCAAGAGACCCAGTACTTC. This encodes CATSDSGSPQETQYF.

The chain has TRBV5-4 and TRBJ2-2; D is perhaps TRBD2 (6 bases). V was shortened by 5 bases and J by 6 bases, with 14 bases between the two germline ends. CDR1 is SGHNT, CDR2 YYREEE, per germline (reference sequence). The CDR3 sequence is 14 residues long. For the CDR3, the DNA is TGTGCCAGCAGTTGGTGGGGGGACCCCGGGGAGCTGTTTTTT. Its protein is CASSWWGDPGELFF.

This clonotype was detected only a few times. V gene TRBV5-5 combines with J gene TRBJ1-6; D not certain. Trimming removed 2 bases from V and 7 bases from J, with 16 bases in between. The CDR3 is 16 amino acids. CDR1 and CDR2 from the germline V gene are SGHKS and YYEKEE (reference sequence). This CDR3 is CASSLVPGLQNSPLHF. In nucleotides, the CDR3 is TGTGCCAGCAGCTTAGTCCCAGGACTGCAGAATTCACCCCTCCACTTT. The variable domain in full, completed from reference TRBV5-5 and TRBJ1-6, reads DAGVTQSPTHLIKTRGQQVTLRCSPISGHKSVSWYQQVLGQGPQFIFQYYEKEERGRGNFPDRFSARQFPNYSSELNVNALLLGDSALYLCASSLVPGLQNSPLHFGNGTRLTVT.

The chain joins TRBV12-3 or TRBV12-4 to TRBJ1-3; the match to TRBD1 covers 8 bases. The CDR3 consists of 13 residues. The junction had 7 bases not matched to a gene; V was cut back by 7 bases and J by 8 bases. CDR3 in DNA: TGTGCCAGCACCTGGACAGGGAGAGACACCATATATTTT. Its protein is CASTWTGRDTIYF.

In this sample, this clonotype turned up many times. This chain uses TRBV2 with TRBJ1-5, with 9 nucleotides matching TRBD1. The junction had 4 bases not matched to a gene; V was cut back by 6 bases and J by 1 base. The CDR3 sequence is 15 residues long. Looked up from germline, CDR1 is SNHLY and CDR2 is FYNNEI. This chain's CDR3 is CASSADRGSNQPQHF. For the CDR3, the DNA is TGTGCCAGCAGCGCGGACAGGGGAAGCAATCAGCCCCAGCATTTT.

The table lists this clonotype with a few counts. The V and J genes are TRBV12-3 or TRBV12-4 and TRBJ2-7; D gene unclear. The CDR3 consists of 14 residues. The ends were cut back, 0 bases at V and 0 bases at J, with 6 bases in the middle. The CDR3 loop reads CASSLARNSYEQYF. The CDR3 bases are TGTGCCAGCAGTTTAGCTCGGAACTCCTACGAGCAGTACTTC.

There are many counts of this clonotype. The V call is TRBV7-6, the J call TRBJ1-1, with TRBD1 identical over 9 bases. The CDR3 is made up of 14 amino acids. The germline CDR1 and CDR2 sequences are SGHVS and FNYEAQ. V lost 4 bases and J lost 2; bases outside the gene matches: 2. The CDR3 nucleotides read TGTGCCAGCAGCTGGACAGGGGCAAACACTGAAGCTTTCTTT. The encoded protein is CASSWTGANTEAFF.

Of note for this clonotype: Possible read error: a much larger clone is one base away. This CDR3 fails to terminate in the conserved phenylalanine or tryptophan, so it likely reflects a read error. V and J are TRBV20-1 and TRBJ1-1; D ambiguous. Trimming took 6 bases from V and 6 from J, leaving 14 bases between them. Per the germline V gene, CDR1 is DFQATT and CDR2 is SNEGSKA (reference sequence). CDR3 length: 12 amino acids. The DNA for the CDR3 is TGCAGTGCAGAAGTAGGTTTGGCTGAAGCTTTCTCT. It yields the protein CSAEVGLAEAFS.

CDR3 sequence reads: CASSDGQVVHEQYF. CDR3 in DNA: TGTGCCAGCAGTGACGGACAGGTAGTACACGAGCAGTACTTC. This rearrangement joins TRBV25-1 to TRBJ2-7, with TRBD1 identical over 7 bases. CDR3 size: 14 residues. The V segment lost 3 bases and the J segment 5 bases; nucleotides outside the gene matches: 7. CDR1 is MGHDK and CDR2 is SYGVNS in the germline V gene.

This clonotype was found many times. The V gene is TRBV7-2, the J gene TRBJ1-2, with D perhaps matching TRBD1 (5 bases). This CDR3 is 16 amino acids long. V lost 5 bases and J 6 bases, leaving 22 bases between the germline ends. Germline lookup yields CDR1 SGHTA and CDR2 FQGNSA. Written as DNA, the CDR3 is TGTGCCAGCAGCGTACCGCAGGGAAAACAGCAGGATGGCTACACCTTC. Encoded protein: CASSVPQGKQQDGYTF.

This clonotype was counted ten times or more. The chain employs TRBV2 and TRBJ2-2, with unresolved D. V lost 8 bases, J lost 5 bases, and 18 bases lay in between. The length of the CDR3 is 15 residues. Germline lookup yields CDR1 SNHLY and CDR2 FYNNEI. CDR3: CASREASGITGELFF. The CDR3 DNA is TGTGCCAGCCGCGAGGCGTCCGGTATAACCGGGGAGCTGTTTTTT.

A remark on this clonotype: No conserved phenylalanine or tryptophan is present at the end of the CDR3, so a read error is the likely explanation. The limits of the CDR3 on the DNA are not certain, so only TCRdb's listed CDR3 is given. CDR3 residues: CASSDRGGNS. This chain connects TRBV25-1 to TRBJ1-1; TRBD1, the table's D call, lacks a check against the DNA. CDR1 is MGHDK, CDR2 SYGVNS, per germline. The CDR3 sequence runs 10 residues, both termini included.

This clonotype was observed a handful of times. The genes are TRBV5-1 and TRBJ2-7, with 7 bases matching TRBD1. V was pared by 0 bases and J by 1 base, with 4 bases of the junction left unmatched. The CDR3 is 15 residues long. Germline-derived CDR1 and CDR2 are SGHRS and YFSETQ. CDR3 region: CASSLGPGQSYEQYF. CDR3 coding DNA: TGCGCCAGCAGCTTGGGACCGGGACAGTCCTACGAGCAGTACTTC.